This TCR beta chain was retrieved from a study of beta chain features in type 1 diabetes. Notes on the study in general: Here, the possible influence of HLA type (on TCRB rearrangement) remained unresolved.

The CDR3 contains 14 residues. Germline V CDR1 and CDR2: SGHVS, FQNEAQ. The V end lost 2 bases, the J end lost 4 bases, and 11 bases lay between the germline ends. The study reverse transcribed the entire isolated RNA, so it sequenced expressed TCRB transcripts. Repertoires were generated with immunoSEQ multiplex PCR, while TCRdb's copy carries only in-frame clones and drops some. The sample consists of 120,000 to 150,000 clones, roughly 50% of them appearing once. Concerning this clone itself: What it recognizes is unknown.

The receptor comes from a man between 18 and 35 years old in good health. This chain connects TRBV7-8 to TRBJ1-2; the D is unclear. Sequencing was done on a sample of Tregs from blood. The CDR3: CASSLFLVGYGYTF. The CDR3 DNA follows: TGTGCCAGCAGCTTATTTCTTGTCGGCTATGGCTACACCTTC.